This TCR beta chain was sequenced for a study of cytotoxic CD8 clonotypes in ibrutinib-treated CLL. Profiling relied on immunoSEQ multiplex PCR, and the TCRdb table lists in-frame clones only, not all of them. The sample includes roughly 200,000 clones, approximately 72% of them seen just once. V was pared by 4 bases and J by 6 bases, with 10 bases of the junction left unmatched. Germline CDR1 reads SGDLS; CDR2 reads YYNGEE. The CDR3 is made up of 15 amino acids. Source: PBMCs, taken after 24 months of ibrutinib treatment. The sequence derives from a human donor with chronic lymphocytic leukemia. The rearrangement links TRBV9 to TRBJ1-1, with 9 bases aligning to TRBD1. CDR3 sequence: CASSIQTGGRSEAFF. For the CDR3, the DNA is TGTGCCAGCAGCATCCAGACAGGGGGGAGGTCTGAAGCTTTCTTT.